In this sample, the clone carrying this T cell receptor (beta chain) turned up many times. Its cognate antigen is unknown. This sample is part of a study of T-cell memory formation after mild COVID-19. This CDR3 region has 15 residues. V gave up 5 bases and J gave up 3 bases, with 17 bases separating them. In germline, CDR1 is SGHNT, CDR2 YYREEE (reference sequence). TCRdb passed the 5' RACE reads through MiXCR, listing each CDR3 protein once. Here the sample spans roughly 130,000 distinct CDR3 sequences, 5% to 6.5% being singletons. General study points: Prior to infection, memory already included some responding clones, suggesting cross-reactive memory joined. Clones contracting over day 15 to 85 were CD4/CD8 balanced, with later expanders leaning CD4+. Contracting CD4+ clones were located mainly in CM and EM, and CD8+ clones in EMRA.

The TCR originated in an adult woman who had mild COVID-19 (a few samples of this study predate the infection). Cell type and time point are not known. Sequenced sample: PBMCs or a T cell subset sorted from them (not recorded which). This chain connects TRBV5-4 to TRBJ2-5; D tentatively fits TRBD1 or TRBD2 (5 bases each). The CDR3: CASRKGRDEKETQYF. In nucleotides, the CDR3 is TGTGCCAGCAGGAAAGGCCGGGACGAAAAAGAGACCCAGTACTTC.